This T cell receptor beta chain was profiled in a study of blood T cell repertoires in COVID-19. About the research overall: Acute and convalescent COVID-19 specimens originated in the United States, Italy and Spain. PBMCs, B-cell-depleted T cells, or T cells were the source of the cDNA or gDNA that made up the material.

The authors' processing: Estimated nucleated cell counts came from reference gene primer amplification. Assay: immunoSEQ multiplex PCR; the TCRdb copy retains only in-frame clones and omits some. V and J calls and clone size are given by that table; D and trimming were obtained from the DNA. Found here are over 95,000 clones, roughly 76% of them singletons; the top ten hold about 10%. Looked up from germline, CDR1 is LNHDA and CDR2 is SQIVND (reference sequence). V shed 2 bases and J 6 bases; nucleotides not matched to a gene: 4. The CDR3 extends over 14 amino acids. This rearrangement joins TRBV19 to TRBJ1-5; 7 bases line up with TRBD1. This TCR came from a human donor in a cohort sampled during active COVID-19. Sequenced sample: peripheral blood. As DNA, the CDR3 is TGTGCCAGTAGTATAAGGGGGCCGGGTCAGCCCCAGCATTTT. The encoded protein is CASSIRGPGQPQHF.